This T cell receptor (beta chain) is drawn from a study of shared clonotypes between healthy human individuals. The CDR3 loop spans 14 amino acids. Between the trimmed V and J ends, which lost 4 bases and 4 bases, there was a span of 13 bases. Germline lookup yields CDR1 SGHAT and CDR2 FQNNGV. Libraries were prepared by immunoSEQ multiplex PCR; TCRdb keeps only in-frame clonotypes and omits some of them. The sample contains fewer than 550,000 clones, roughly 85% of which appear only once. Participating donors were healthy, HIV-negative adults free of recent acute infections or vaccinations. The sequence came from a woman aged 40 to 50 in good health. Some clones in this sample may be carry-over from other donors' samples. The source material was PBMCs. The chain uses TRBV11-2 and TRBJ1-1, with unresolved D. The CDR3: CASSSPHSFTEAFF. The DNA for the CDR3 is TGTGCCAGCAGCTCCCCCCACAGTTTCACTGAAGCTTTCTTT.